This T cell receptor (beta chain) came from a study of radiation and T cells in renal cell carcinoma. Produced via immunoSEQ multiplex PCR; TCRdb's table is partial and in-frame only. This table holds around 8,600 clones, about 65% found once. The CDR3 covers 12 residues. Trimming shortened V by 8 bases and J by 1 base, and 8 bases separated the two germline ends. Per germline, CDR1 SNHLY and CDR2 FYNNEI. Regarding treatment: treatment-naive control, cytoreductive nephrectomy. Controls were unirradiated tumors from treatment-naive cytoreductive nephrectomy patients. The patient's renal cell carcinoma had clear cell pathology.

This clonotype was obtained from a woman aged 70-85 years with renal cell carcinoma. This chain uses TRBV2 with TRBJ1-1; D gene unclear. The material was tumor tissue, obtained from a patient whose treatment was nephrectomy without radiotherapy. CDR3 nucleotides: TGTGCCAGCTCTCGGAGGAACACTGAAGCTTTCTTT. It translates to CASSRRNTEAFF.